The present entry profiles one T cell receptor beta chain with its context. CDR1 and CDR2 from the germline V gene are MGHRA and YSYEKL. The CDR3 covers 14 residues. V was pared by 1 base and J by 5 bases, with 12 bases between. These data originate in a study of blood T cell repertoires in COVID-19. Study at large: From the United States, Italy and Spain came samples of acute and convalescent COVID-19. Sample material is recorded as cDNA or gDNA derived from T cells, B-cell-depleted T cells, or PBMCs.

Categorization into cohorts depended on clinical history that participants reported. In the original workflow: Scientists estimated how many nucleated cells there were by amplifying reference gene primers. Some clones are missing from TCRdb's copy, which holds only in-frame ones; the method was immunoSEQ multiplex PCR. V and J calls and clone size are given by that table; D and trimming were obtained from the DNA. This table holds roughly 160,000 clones, around 80% found once. This sequence was found in a man over 45 who had recovered from COVID-19. Sequencing was carried out using PBMCs or T cells enriched from blood (not recorded which). The chain combines TRBV4-1 with TRBJ2-7; D is unclear. CDR3 region: CASSQGRGSDEQYF. CDR3 DNA sequence: TGCGCCAGCAGCCAAGGCCGTGGTTCGGACGAGCAGTACTTC.